This is a list of T cell receptor beta chains from one sample in a study of cytomegalovirus exposure and HLA in healthy donors. Libraries were prepared by immunoSEQ multiplex PCR; TCRdb keeps only in-frame clonotypes and omits some of them. Here the sample spans about 140,000 clones, around 81% being singletons. Sequenced input: PBMCs. The receptors were gathered from a male donor in good health and CMV-seronegative. Each CDR3 is given with its conserved first and last residue. Fields, in order: J gene, D gene, V gene, clone size, CDR3 protein, CDR3 DNA. The D gene is left open where the match is weak. Size is stated for part of the rows, as once, few or many counts, or as a class when the clone is expanded.

>TRBJ2-7|TRBD2|TRBV27|.
CASSNPRTSGTYEQYF
TGTGCCAGCAGTAATCCCCGGACTAGCGGGACCTACGAGCAGTACTTC
>TRBJ2-1|TRBD2|TRBV14|few
CASSQTSGGAYEQFF
TGTGCCAGCAGCCAGACTAGCGGGGGGGCCTATGAGCAGTTCTTC
>TRBJ2-2|.|TRBV11-2|once
CASSFDSTNTGELFF
TGTGCCAGCAGCTTTGACAGTACGAACACCGGGGAGCTGTTTTTT
>TRBJ1-3|TRBD1|TRBV11-2|.
CASSPQGVFSGNTIYF
TGTGCCAGCAGCCCACAGGGGGTGTTCTCTGGAAACACCATATATTTT
>TRBJ2-5|TRBD2|TRBV25-1|few
CASGTISGETQYF
TGTGCCAGCGGGACTATAAGTGGAGAGACCCAGTACTTC
>TRBJ2-5|.|TRBV5-1|.
CASSSGGLYF
TGCGCCAGCAGCTCCGGAGGTTTATACTTC
>TRBJ1-4|.|TRBV5-1|.
CASSPRVSGGGEKLFF
TGCGCCAGCAGCCCCCGGGTCTCCGGCGGGGGTGAAAAACTGTTTTTT
>TRBJ2-7|.|TRBV5-4|.
CASTPRGGPSHEQYF
TGTGCCAGCACCCCACGCGGGGGCCCCTCCCACGAGCAGTACTTC
>TRBJ1-1|TRBD1|TRBV5-4|few
CASRTRGLLNTEAFF
TGTGCCAGCAGAACCAGGGGGTTGTTGAACACTGAAGCTTTCTTT
>TRBJ1-2|.|TRBV29-1|once
CSVPPSPSGGEGGYTF
TGCAGCGTCCCCCCGTCACCCTCGGGGGGAGAAGGTGGCTACACCTTC
>TRBJ2-4|TRBD2|TRBV19|.
CASSISGRALNIQYF
TGTGCCAGTAGTATAAGCGGGAGGGCGCTAAACATTCAGTACTTC
>TRBJ1-5|.|TRBV4-2|.
CASSHSGDGNQPQHF
TGTGCCAGCAGCCATTCAGGGGACGGCAATCAGCCCCAGCATTTT
>TRBJ2-7|.|TRBV19|.
CASSIGTSTIYEQYF
TGTGCCAGTAGTATTGGAACCTCCACTATCTACGAGCAGTACTTC
>TRBJ2-1|.|TRBV5-1|.
CASSPLKGWGFF
TGCGCCAGCAGCCCTCTTAAGGGGTGGGGGTTCTTC
>TRBJ1-3|.|TRBV9|.
CASSSRGNTIYF
TGTGCCAGCAGCTCCCGTGGAAACACCATATATTTT
>TRBJ1-4|.|TRBV7-9|.
CASSLRSRGRNEKLFF
TGTGCCAGCAGCTTACGGTCCAGGGGCCGGAATGAAAAACTGTTTTTT
>TRBJ1-1|.|TRBV5-1|once
CASSFPRNTEAFF
TGCGCCAGCAGCTTCCCCAGGAACACTGAAGCTTTCTTT
>TRBJ1-5|.|TRBV5-8|few
CASSLSLTGYSNQPQHF
TGTGCCAGCAGCCTATCCCTAACAGGTTATAGCAATCAGCCCCAGCATTTT
>TRBJ2-7|TRBD2|TRBV5-1|.
CPSSLDGGETYEQYF
TGCCCCAGCAGCTTGGACGGGGGGGAGACCTACGAGCAGTACTTC
>TRBJ2-2|TRBD1|TRBV6-4|.
CASSRQGDTGELFF
TGTGCCAGCAGCCGACAGGGGGACACCGGGGAGCTGTTTTTT
>TRBJ1-2|.|TRBV19|.
CASSPVRHGGYTF
TGTGCCAGTAGTCCCGTTAGGCACGGGGGCTACACCTTC
>TRBJ2-3|.|TRBV15|.
CATSRDPPGSSTDTQYF
TGTGCCACCAGCAGAGATCCACCGGGATCTAGCACAGATACGCAGTATTTT
>TRBJ2-1|.|TRBV18|.
CASSPQNLNEQFF
TGTGCCAGCTCACCACAAAATCTCAATGAGCAGTTCTTC
>TRBJ1-1|.|TRBV19|.
CASSPPVTGNTEAFF
TGTGCCAGTAGCCCCCCCGTGACGGGGAACACTGAAGCTTTCTTT
>TRBJ2-7|.|TRBV18|.
CASSQTGVGNEQYF
TGTGCCAGCTCTCAAACCGGGGTCGGAAACGAGCAGTACTTC
>TRBJ1-6|.|TRBV25-1|.
CSSSEGGYYNSPLHF
TGTTCCAGCAGTGAGGGAGGATACTATAATTCACCCCTCCACTTT
>TRBJ2-1|TRBD2|TRBV9|.
CASSVERAGAYNEQFF
TGTGCCAGCAGCGTAGAGCGAGCGGGGGCCTACAATGAGCAGTTCTTC
>TRBJ1-6|.|TRBV4-3|few
CASSSGPGQNSPLHF
TGCGCCAGCAGCTCAGGGCCGGGCCAAAATTCACCCCTCCACTTT
>TRBJ2-7|TRBD1|TRBV4-3|.
CASSQQSSGQRNF
TGCGCCAGCAGCCAACAATCCTCGGGACAGCGGAACTTC
>TRBJ1-2|TRBD1|TRBV10-3|once
CAISVDRETLYGYTF
TGTGCCATCAGTGTGGACAGGGAGACTCTTTATGGCTACACCTTC
>TRBJ1-1|.|TRBV9|.
CASSVAQGEAFF
TGTGCCAGCAGCGTAGCGCAGGGAGAAGCTTTCTTT
>TRBJ1-1|.|TRBV7-3|.
CASSPSAGTEAFF
TGTGCCAGCAGCCCCTCAGCGGGCACTGAAGCTTTCTTT
>TRBJ2-1|.|TRBV7-2|.
CASSSDSYNEQFF
TGTGCCAGCAGCTCGGACTCTTACAATGAGCAGTTCTTC
>TRBJ2-7|TRBD1|TRBV13|.
CASSRRQGIHEQYF
TGTGCCAGCAGCCGTAGACAGGGAATCCACGAGCAGTACTTC
>TRBJ2-2|TRBD2|TRBV4-2|.
CASSHPRGLAGGTGELFF
TGTGCCAGCAGCCATCCACGGGGACTAGCGGGGGGGACCGGGGAGCTGTTTTTT